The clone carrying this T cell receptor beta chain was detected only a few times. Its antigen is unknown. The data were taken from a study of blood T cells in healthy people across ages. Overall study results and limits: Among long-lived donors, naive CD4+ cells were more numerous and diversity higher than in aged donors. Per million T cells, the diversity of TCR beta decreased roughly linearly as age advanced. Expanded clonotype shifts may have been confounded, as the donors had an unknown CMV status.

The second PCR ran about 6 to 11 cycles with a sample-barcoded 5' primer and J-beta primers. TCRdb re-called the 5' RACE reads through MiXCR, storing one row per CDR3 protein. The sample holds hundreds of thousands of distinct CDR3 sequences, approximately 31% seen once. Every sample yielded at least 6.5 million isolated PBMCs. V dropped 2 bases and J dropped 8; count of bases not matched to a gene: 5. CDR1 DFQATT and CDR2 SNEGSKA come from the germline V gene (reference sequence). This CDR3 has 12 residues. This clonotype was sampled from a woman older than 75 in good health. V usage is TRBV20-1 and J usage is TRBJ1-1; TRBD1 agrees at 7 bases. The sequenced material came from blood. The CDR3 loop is CSARSGQREAFF. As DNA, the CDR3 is TGCAGTGCTAGATCGGGACAGCGAGAAGCTTTCTTT.